One T cell receptor beta chain is described in this entry. Its antigen is unknown. This entry comes from a study of cytomegalovirus exposure and HLA in healthy donors. The length of the CDR3 is 13 residues. V dropped 5 bases and J dropped 6; count of bases not matched to a gene: 3. The germline V gene encodes CDR1 SGHDN and CDR2 FVKESK. The primer mix had 60 Vbeta and 13 Jbeta primers. Produced via immunoSEQ multiplex PCR; TCRdb's table is partial and in-frame only. The sample records about 120,000 clones, around 69% being singletons. Findings and caveats of the study: Reportedly, HLA-A and HLA-B alleles of most subjects were accurately predicted from TCR beta.

The clonotype was recovered from a woman between 35 and 50 years old in good health and CMV-seropositive. J is TRBJ2-2 and V is TRBV14; 7 nucleotides match TRBD1. The material sequenced was PBMCs. DNA for the CDR3: TGTGCCAGCAGCGACAGGGTGGCCGGGGAGCTGTTTTTT. It encodes CASSDRVAGELFF.